The 20 T cell receptor beta chains below all came from one sample that was sequenced in a study of blood T cell repertoires in COVID-19. The method was immunoSEQ multiplex PCR; TCRdb's version includes in-frame clones alone and lacks a portion of them. The table includes fewer than 90,000 clones, 76% detected once. The sequenced sample consisted of peripheral blood. These receptors were taken from a man aged 55 to 70 with COVID-19, enrolled during active disease.

The chain recombines TRBV7-9 with TRBJ2-5; 10 nucleotides agree with TRBD2. There are 19 residues in the CDR3. Germline V lookup: CDR1 SEHNR, CDR2 FQNEAQ (reference sequence). V gave up 5 bases and J gave up 1 base; unmatched junction bases: 16. The CDR3 bases are TGTGCCAGCAGCCCAGCCCCACTAGCGGGAAGGGGGCTCCAAGAGACCCAGTACTTC. Translated, it gives CASSPAPLAGRGLQETQYF. Full variable domain (missing parts from reference TRBV7-9 and TRBJ2-5): DTGVSQNPRHKITKRGQNVTFRCDPISEHNRLYWYRQTLGQGPEFLTYFQNEAQLEKSRLLSDRFSAERPKGSFSTLEIQRTEQGDSAMYLCASSPAPLAGRGLQETQYFGPGTRLLVL.

This clone is labeled medium-sized. This sequence joins TRBV7-9 and TRBJ2-7; D is unclear. The V gene lost 5 bases and the J gene lost 3 bases, with 5 bases spanning the gap. This CDR3 is 11 amino acids long. The germline V gene encodes CDR1 SEHNR and CDR2 FQNEAQ (reference sequence). Here the CDR3 reads CASSGSYEQYF. The DNA of the CDR3 is TGTGCCAGCAGCGGTAGCTACGAGCAGTACTTC.

This clone turned up a few times. The chain combines TRBV27 with TRBJ2-7; the D is unclear. Trimming removed 8 bases from V and 4 bases from J, with 9 bases in between. This CDR3 contains 11 residues. Germline V gene sequence: CDR1 MNHEY, CDR2 SMNVEV (reference sequence). CDR3 sequence: CASYFTYEQYF. DNA for the CDR3: TGTGCCAGCTATTTTACATACGAGCAGTACTTC.

This rearrangement joins TRBV19 to TRBJ2-3, with D perhaps matching TRBD1 (6 bases). Trimming stripped 7 bases from V and 5 bases from J, with 16 bases between. Germline V gene lookup returns CDR1 LNHDA and CDR2 SQIVND (reference sequence). This CDR3 is built from 14 residues. The CDR3 loop is CASKRDTYEDTQYF. CDR3 DNA: TGTGCCAGTAAAAGGGACACGTACGAAGATACGCAGTATTTT.

The table lists this clone with a few counts. The rearrangement uses TRBV28 and TRBJ1-3; D is uncertain. Germline assignment: CDR1 MDHEN and CDR2 SYDVKM. The V end was cut by 2 bases, the J end by 3 bases, with 8 bases between. There are 14 residues in the CDR3. The CDR3 nucleotides read TGTGCCAGCAGTTTAAATTCTGTTGGAAACACCATATATTTT. Residues: CASSLNSVGNTIYF.

The V and J genes are TRBV5-1 and TRBJ2-1; 14 bases line up with TRBD2. Germline lookup yields CDR1 SGHRS and CDR2 YFSETQ. V was pared by 4 bases and J by 9 bases, with 6 bases of the junction left unmatched. This CDR3 has 15 amino acids. The CDR3 reads CASSLGTSGRGEQFF. CDR3 nucleotides: TGCGCCAGCAGCCTTGGGACTAGCGGGAGAGGTGAGCAGTTCTTC. The full variable domain, in which reference TRBV5-1 and TRBJ2-1 provide the parts outside the CDR3, is KAGVTQTPRYLIKTRGQQVTLSCSPISGHRSVSWYQQTPGQGLQFLFEYFSETQRNKGNFPGRFSGRQFSNSRSEMNVSTLELGDSALYLCASSLGTSGRGEQFFGPGTRLTVL.

At least ten counts were recorded for this clone. The chain recombines TRBV5-1 with TRBJ2-5; D gene ambiguous. V lost 1 base and J 4 bases, leaving 11 bases between the germline ends. This CDR3 comprises 14 residues. Germline assignment: CDR1 SGHRS and CDR2 YFSETQ. CDR3 protein: CASSLIASRETQYF. CDR3 DNA: TGCGCCAGCAGCTTGATTGCTAGTCGAGAGACCCAGTACTTC.

This sequence joins TRBV5-1 and TRBJ2-5; 8 nucleotides line up with TRBD1. The germline gives CDR1 SGHRS, CDR2 YFSETQ. The CDR3 sequence is 15 residues long. The junction had 9 bases not matched to a gene; V was cut back by 4 bases and J by 4 bases. CDR3 DNA sequence: TGCGCCAGCAGCCTAAACGGACAGGGAGGAGAGACCCAGTACTTC. Protein: CASSLNGQGGETQYF.

J is TRBJ2-5 and V is TRBV7-2; 7 nucleotides line up with TRBD2. This CDR3 has 13 amino acids. The J segment lost 3 bases and the V segment lost 4 bases, leaving 2 bases of the junction unmatched. Germline V CDR1 and CDR2: SGHTA, FQGNSA. CDR3 residues: CASSWAGEETQYF. The CDR3 DNA reads TGTGCCAGCAGCTGGGCGGGAGAAGAGACCCAGTACTTC. Full variable domain (missing parts from reference TRBV7-2 and TRBJ2-5): GAGVSQSPSNKVTEKGKDVELRCDPISGHTALYWYRQSLGQGLEFLIYFQGNSAPDKSGLPSDRFSAERTGGSVSTLTIQRTQQEDSAVYLCASSWAGEETQYFGPGTRLLVL.

The chain uses TRBV11-3 and TRBJ2-3, with TRBD1 identical over 7 bases. This CDR3 comprises 16 residues. V was clipped by 5 bases and J by 3 bases; unmatched bases: 11. Germline V gene sequence: CDR1 SGHNT, CDR2 YENEEA. CDR3 sequence (DNA): TGTGCCAGCAGCCTTCTAAGAGGGGGCGGGACAGATACGCAGTATTTT. Translation: CASSLLRGGGTDTQYF.

This clone was recorded a few times. V is TRBV16 and J is TRBJ2-7; D might be TRBD2 (5 bases). The V and J ends lost 2 bases and 12 bases respectively, with 17 bases between them. The CDR3 has 13 residues. CDR1 and CDR2 from the germline V gene are KGHSY and FQNENV. The CDR3 region is CASSQPGLSARYF. In nucleotides, the CDR3 is TGTGCCAGCAGCCAACCTGGACTCTCCGCGAGGTACTTC.

J is TRBJ2-1 and V is TRBV6-4; 11 bases align to TRBD2. Looked up from germline, CDR1 is MRHNA and CDR2 is SNTAGT. After removal of 3 bases from V and 14 bases from J, the junction contained 12 bases not matched to a gene. This CDR3 is built from 15 residues. CDR3 in amino acids: CASSDPTSGSRRKFF. The CDR3, as DNA: TGTGCCAGCAGTGATCCTACTAGCGGGAGCCGTCGGAAGTTCTTC.

The chain links TRBV7-9 to TRBJ2-7, with 8 positions matching TRBD1. The CDR3 sequence is 14 residues long. J lost 4 bases, V lost 5 bases, and 7 bases had no gene match. Germline V gene data show CDR1 as SEHNR and CDR2 as FQNEAQ (reference sequence). In DNA, the CDR3 is TGTGCCAGCAGCCCGGACAGGGAAACGTACGAGCAGTACTTC. Amino acids: CASSPDRETYEQYF.

CDR3: CASSLTPGQGGYEQYF. CDR3 coding DNA: TGTGCCAGCAGCTTAACCCCAGGACAGGGGGGCTACGAGCAGTACTTC. The chain recombines TRBV7-9 with TRBJ2-7, with 10 bases matching TRBD1. V was pared by 2 bases and J by 3 bases, with 7 bases of the junction left unmatched. Germline V gene lookup returns CDR1 SEHNR and CDR2 FQNEAQ (reference sequence). The CDR3 length is 16 residues.

This clone was seen a handful of times. The chain has TRBV15 and TRBJ2-3, with D perhaps matching TRBD2 (6 bases). CDR3 length: 14 residues. V was shortened by 4 bases and J by 5 bases, with 13 bases between the two germline ends. Germline V gene lookup returns CDR1 LNHNV and CDR2 YYDKDF (reference sequence). CDR3 in amino acids: CATSTRGGQDTQYF. In DNA form, the CDR3 reads TGTGCCACCAGCACCCGGGGAGGACAAGATACGCAGTATTTT. Based on the CDR3 plus reference TRBV15 and TRBJ2-3, the full variable domain is DAMVIQNPRYQVTQFGKPVTLSCSQTLNHNVMYWYQQKSSQAPKLLFHYYDKDFNNEADTPDNFQSRRPNTSFCFLDIRSPGLGDTAMYLCATSTRGGQDTQYFGPGTRLTVL.

The chain carries TRBV4-2 and TRBJ2-5; 10 positions match TRBD1. This CDR3 has 16 amino acids. Germline-derived CDR1 and CDR2 are LGHNA and YNFKEQ. Germline trimming cut 4 bases from V and 4 bases from J; bases unmatched to any gene: 9. CDR3 amino acids: CASSPQGTGDGETQYF. CDR3 sequence (DNA): TGTGCCAGCAGCCCCCAGGGGACAGGGGATGGAGAGACCCAGTACTTC.

The chain uses TRBV24-1 and TRBJ2-2, with D possibly TRBD2 on 6 matching bases. V was pared by 8 bases and J by 7 bases, with 10 bases between. CDR1 KGHDR and CDR2 SFDVKD come from the germline V gene. The CDR3 covers 12 residues. CDR3 in amino acids: CATKASVGELFF. CDR3 bases: TGTGCCACCAAAGCTAGCGTCGGGGAGCTGTTTTTT.

The rearrangement joins TRBV7-5 to TRBJ1-3. TRBV7-5 is a recognized pseudogene. The CDR3 has 17 amino acids. The CDR3 region has the DNA TGTGTCAGAAGCTTATATCGGGAACACTCCTCTGGAAACACCATATATTTT. Amino acid sequence: CVRSLYREHSSGNTIYF.

This clone appeared a single time. The chain recombines TRBV28 with TRBJ1-2; D is unclear. CDR3 length equals 12 residues. The V end lost 6 bases, the J end lost 8 bases, and 13 bases lay between the germline ends. CDR1 is MDHEN and CDR2 is SYDVKM in the germline V gene. CDR3 sequence: CASSPPGNGYTF. DNA for the CDR3: TGTGCCAGCAGCCCCCCCGGGAACGGCTACACCTTC.

This clone has a handful of counts. The chain employs TRBV5-4 and TRBJ2-4; D is possibly TRBD1 (5 bases). The CDR3 totals 13 residues. The germline V gene encodes CDR1 SGHNT and CDR2 YYREEE (reference sequence). V lost 4 bases to trimming and J lost 6 bases, with 11 bases between them. The CDR3 spells CASSPIGVNIQYF. The CDR3 bases are TGTGCCAGCAGCCCTATAGGGGTAAACATTCAGTACTTC.